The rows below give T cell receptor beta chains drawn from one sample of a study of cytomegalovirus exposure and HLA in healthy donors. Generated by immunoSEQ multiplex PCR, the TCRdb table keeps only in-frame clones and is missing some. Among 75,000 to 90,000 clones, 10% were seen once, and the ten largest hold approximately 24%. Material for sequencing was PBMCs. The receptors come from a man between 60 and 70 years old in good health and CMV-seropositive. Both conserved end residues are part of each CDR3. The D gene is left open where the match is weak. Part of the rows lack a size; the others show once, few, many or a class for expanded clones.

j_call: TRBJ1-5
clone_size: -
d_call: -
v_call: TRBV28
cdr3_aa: CASSPRVWTSNQPQHF
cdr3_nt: TGTGCCAGCAGCCCCAGGGTTTGGACTAGCAATCAGCCCCAGCATTTT

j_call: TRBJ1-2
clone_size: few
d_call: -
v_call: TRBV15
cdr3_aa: CATSSRRMDNYGYTF
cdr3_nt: TGTGCCACCAGCAGTCGGAGGATGGATAACTATGGCTACACCTTC

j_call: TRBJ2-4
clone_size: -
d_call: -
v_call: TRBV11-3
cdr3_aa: CASSLGGGRQYF
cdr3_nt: TGTGCCAGCAGCTTAGGGGGGGGCAGGCAGTACTTC

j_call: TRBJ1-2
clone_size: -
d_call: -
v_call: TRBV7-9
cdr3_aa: CASSLGGAGYGYTF
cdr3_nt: TGTGCCAGCAGCTTAGGGGGAGCGGGGTATGGCTACACCTTC

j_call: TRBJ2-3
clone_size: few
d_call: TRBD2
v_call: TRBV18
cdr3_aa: CASSPGTSGNADTQYF
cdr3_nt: TGTGCCAGCTCACCAGGGACTAGCGGGAATGCAGATACGCAGTATTTT

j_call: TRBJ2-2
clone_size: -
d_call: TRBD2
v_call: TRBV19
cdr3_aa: CASSKGLAGGYTGELFF
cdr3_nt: TGTGCCAGTAGCAAGGGACTAGCGGGAGGGTACACCGGGGAGCTGTTTTTT

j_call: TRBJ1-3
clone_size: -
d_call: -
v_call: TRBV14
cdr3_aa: CASTGSGNTIYF
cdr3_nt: TGTGCCAGCACAGGGTCTGGAAACACCATATATTTT

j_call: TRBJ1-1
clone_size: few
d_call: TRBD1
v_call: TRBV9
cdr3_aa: CASSAGQANTEAFF
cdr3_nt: TGTGCCAGCAGCGCTGGACAGGCGAACACTGAAGCTTTCTTT

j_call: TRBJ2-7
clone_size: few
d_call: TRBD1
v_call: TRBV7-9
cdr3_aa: CASSLSGTGANEQYF
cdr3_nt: TGTGCCAGCAGCCTGTCCGGGACAGGGGCCAACGAGCAGTACTTC

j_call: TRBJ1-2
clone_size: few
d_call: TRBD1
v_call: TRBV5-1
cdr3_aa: CASSSSGQGMGGYTF
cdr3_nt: TGCGCCAGCAGCTCCTCGGGACAGGGAATGGGCGGCTACACCTTC

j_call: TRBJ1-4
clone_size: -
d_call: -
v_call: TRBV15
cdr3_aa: CATSRDLRTNEKLFF
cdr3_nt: TGTGCCACCAGCAGAGATCTGCGAACTAATGAAAAACTGTTTTTT

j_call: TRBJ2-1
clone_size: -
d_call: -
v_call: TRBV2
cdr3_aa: CASRGEGGGDGNEQFF
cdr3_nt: TGTGCCAGCAGGGGGGAGGGGGGGGGCGATGGAAATGAGCAGTTCTTC

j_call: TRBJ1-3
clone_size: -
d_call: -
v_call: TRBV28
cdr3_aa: CASSLGGYSSGNTIYF
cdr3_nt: TGTGCCAGCAGTTTAGGAGGATACTCCTCTGGAAACACCATATATTTT

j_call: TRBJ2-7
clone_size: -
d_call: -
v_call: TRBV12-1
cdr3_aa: CASSSATKTGQSRDERYEQYF
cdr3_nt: TGTGCCAGCAGCTCCGCGACGAAGACAGGGCAGTCGCGGGACGAAAGGTACGAGCAGTACTTC

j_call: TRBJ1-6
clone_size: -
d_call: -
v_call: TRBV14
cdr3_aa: CASSPLTGLSPLHF
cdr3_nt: TGTGCCAGCAGCCCCTTGACAGGCCTTTCACCCCTCCACTTT

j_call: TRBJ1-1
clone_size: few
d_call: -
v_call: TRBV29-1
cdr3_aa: CRAGLASEAFF
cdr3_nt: TGCAGGGCGGGCTTGGCCTCTGAAGCTTTCTTT

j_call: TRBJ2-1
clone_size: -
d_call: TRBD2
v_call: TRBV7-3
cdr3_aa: CASSLGSSGYNEQFF
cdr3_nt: TGTGCCAGCAGCTTAGGGTCTAGCGGCTACAATGAGCAGTTCTTC

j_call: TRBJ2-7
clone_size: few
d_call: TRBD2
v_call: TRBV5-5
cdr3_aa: CASSGERGVYEQYF
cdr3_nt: TGTGCCAGCAGCGGGGAGCGGGGCGTCTACGAGCAGTACTTC

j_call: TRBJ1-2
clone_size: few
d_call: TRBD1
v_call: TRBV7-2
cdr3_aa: CASSSGQGASYGYTF
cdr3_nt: TGTGCCAGCAGCTCGGGACAGGGGGCAAGCTATGGCTACACCTTC

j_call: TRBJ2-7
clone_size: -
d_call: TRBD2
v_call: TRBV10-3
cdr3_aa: CAISAASGTGEQYF
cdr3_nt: TGTGCCATCAGTGCGGCTAGCGGGACGGGTGAGCAGTACTTC

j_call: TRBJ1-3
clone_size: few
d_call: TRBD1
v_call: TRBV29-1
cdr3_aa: CSVETGQGGNTIYF
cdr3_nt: TGCAGCGTTGAGACAGGGCAGGGTGGAAACACCATATATTTT

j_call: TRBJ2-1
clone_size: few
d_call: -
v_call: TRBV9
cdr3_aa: CASSLLDNEQFF
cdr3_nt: TGTGCCAGCAGCTTACTTGACAATGAGCAGTTCTTC

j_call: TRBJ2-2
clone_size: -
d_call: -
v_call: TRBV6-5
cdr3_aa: CASTSGHEWTGELFF
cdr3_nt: TGTGCCAGCACCTCGGGACATGAATGGACCGGGGAGCTGTTTTTT

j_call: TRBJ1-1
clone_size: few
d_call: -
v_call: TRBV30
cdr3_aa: CAWSRQVNTEAFF
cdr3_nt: TGTGCCTGGAGTAGACAGGTGAACACTGAAGCTTTCTTT

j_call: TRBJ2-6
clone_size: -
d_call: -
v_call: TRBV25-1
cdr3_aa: CASRQDWPGANVLTF
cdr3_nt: TGTGCCAGCAGGCAGGATTGGCCTGGGGCCAACGTCCTGACTTTC

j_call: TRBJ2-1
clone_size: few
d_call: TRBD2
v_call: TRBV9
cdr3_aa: CASSPTPGLAGGPLIF
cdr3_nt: TGTGCCAGCAGCCCAACTCCGGGACTAGCGGGGGGGCCGCTAATCTTC

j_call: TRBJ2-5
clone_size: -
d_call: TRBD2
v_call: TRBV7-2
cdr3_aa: CASSLGTSGGTVQETQYF
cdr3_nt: TGTGCCAGCAGCCTGGGGACTAGCGGGGGGACCGTCCAAGAGACCCAGTACTTC

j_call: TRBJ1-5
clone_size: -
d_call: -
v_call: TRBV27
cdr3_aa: CASSLTGYSNQPQHF
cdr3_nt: TGTGCCAGCAGTTTGACGGGTTATAGCAATCAGCCCCAGCATTTT

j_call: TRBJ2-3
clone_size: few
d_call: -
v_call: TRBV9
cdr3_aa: CASSPTAASFSTDTQYF
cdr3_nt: TGTGCCAGCAGCCCGACGGCGGCTAGCTTTTCAACGGATACGCAGTATTTT

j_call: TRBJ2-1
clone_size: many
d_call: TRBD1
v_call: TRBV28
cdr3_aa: CASSSGTGILEQFF
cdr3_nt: TGTGCCAGCAGTTCCGGGACAGGGATACTTGAGCAGTTCTTC

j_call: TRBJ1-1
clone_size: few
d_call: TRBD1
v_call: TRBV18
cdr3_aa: CASSRAGGMNTEAFF
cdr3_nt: TGTGCCAGCTCACGAGCAGGGGGCATGAACACTGAAGCTTTCTTT